This T cell receptor beta chain was documented in a study of T cell responses to AZD1222 COVID-19 vaccine. Trimming cost V 0 bases and J 1 base; bases outside gene matches: 7. CDR3 length: 17 amino acids. CDR1 and CDR2 from the germline V gene are ENHRY and SYGVKD. Repertoires were generated with immunoSEQ multiplex PCR, while TCRdb's copy carries only in-frame clones and drops some. Here the sample spans 100,000 to 150,000 clones, around 90% being singletons. Source: peripheral blood, taken on day 0 of MenACWY control vaccination. The receptor's source is an adult in good health. V is TRBV10-3 and J is TRBJ2-5; 8 nucleotides match TRBD1. Here the CDR3 DNA reads TGTGCCATCAGTGAGTCAGACAGGGGCTTGGGCCAAGAGACCCAGTACTTC. Translation: CAISESDRGLGQETQYF.